These 14 T cell receptor beta chains were sequenced from one sample in a study of T cells after yellow fever vaccination. TCRdb redid the calling of the 5' RACE reads with MiXCR, one entry per CDR3 protein. The profile shows about 350,000 distinct CDR3 sequences, approximately 8% of them singletons. The material sequenced was PBMCs, taken about 41 days after the first yellow fever vaccination. The receptors shown here come from a young man who received the YFV17D yellow fever vaccine.

As for this clonotype: At one end the junction does not follow the germline gene, possibly because of a read error. V is TRBV7-7 and J is TRBJ2-1; D might be TRBD2 (5 bases). Germline CDR1 reads SSHAT; CDR2 reads FNYEAQ (reference sequence). This CDR3 comprises 18 residues. CDR3 nucleotides: TGTGCTAGCAGCTTAGACCCGCCCGGGGTCGACTCCTACAATGAGCAGTTCTTC. Translation: CASSLDPPGVDSYNEQFF.

Only a few counts were recorded for this clonotype. The V and J genes are TRBV23-1 and TRBJ1-6; D is unclear. TRBV23-1 is identified as an open reading frame with a role that is uncertain. CDR3 size: 16 residues. V gave up 2 bases and J gave up 2 bases, with 10 bases separating them. The CDR3 spells CASSQPRCPYNSPLHF. The CDR3 DNA reads as TGCGCCAGCAGTCAACCCCGATGTCCCTATAATTCACCCCTCCACTTT.

This clonotype came up many times. The DNA of the CDR3 is TGCGCCAGCAGCTTTGCCAGGCCCTCCTACGAGCAGTACGTC. As protein: CASSFARPSYEQYV. This chain links TRBV5-1 with TRBJ2-7; unclear D gene. The CDR3 runs 14 residues. V was clipped by 2 bases and J by 0 bases, with 9 bases between them. Germline V gene data show CDR1 as SGHRS and CDR2 as YFSETQ.

This clonotype was seen only a few times. The rearrangement links TRBV7-3 to TRBJ2-2, with D perhaps TRBD1 (5 bases). Germline V gives CDR1 SGHTA, CDR2 FQGTGA. Trimming took 5 bases from V and 2 from J, leaving 9 bases between them. The CDR3 length is 14 residues. In nucleotides, the CDR3 is TGTGCCAGCAGCATTGACAGTAACACCGGGGAGCTGTTTTTT. This translates into CASSIDSNTGELFF.

This clonotype was counted only a few times. The V call is TRBV4-3, the J call TRBJ1-1; TRBD1 is a possible D gene (6 bases). Germline lookup yields CDR1 LGHNA and CDR2 YSLEER. The CDR3 contains 16 residues. V lost 4 bases to trimming and J lost 5 bases, with 20 bases between them. The DNA of the CDR3 is TGCGCCAGCAGCCCAACGGGATCTACAAGGGGGACTGAAGCTTTCTTT. Encoded protein: CASSPTGSTRGTEAFF.

In this sample, this clonotype turned up a few times. V gene TRBV12-3 or TRBV12-4 combines with J gene TRBJ1-3; a weak D match, TRBD1 (6 bases). The germline V and J ends were trimmed by 5 bases and 5 bases, with 13 bases remaining between them. CDR3 length: 14 residues. The CDR3 nucleotides are TGTGCCAGCAGTGGGGGGGGCTCAAGAAACACCATATATTTT. Protein sequence: CASSGGGSRNTIYF.

This chain links TRBV19 with TRBJ2-7; D uncertain. Trimming removed 4 bases from V and 1 base from J, with 14 bases in between. The CDR3 has 15 amino acids. The V gene's germline CDR1 is LNHDA and CDR2 SQIVND (reference sequence). The CDR3 spells CASSSWAGLSYEQYF. CDR3 DNA: TGTGCCAGTAGTAGTTGGGCAGGCCTATCCTACGAGCAGTACTTC.

This clonotype was counted a few times. V usage is TRBV4-3 and J usage is TRBJ2-3, with 10 nucleotides matching TRBD2. The CDR3 runs to 16 residues. Per germline, CDR1 LGHNA and CDR2 YSLEER. The V and J ends lost 1 base and 6 bases, in that order; junction bases with no gene match: 7. CDR3 residues: CASSQGSSGGTDTQYF. Written as DNA, the CDR3 is TGCGCCAGCAGCCAAGGGTCTAGCGGGGGTACCGATACGCAGTATTTT.

In this sample, this clonotype turned up many times. The J gene is TRBJ1-1, the V gene TRBV6-5; no reliable D call. Germline assignment: CDR1 MNHEY and CDR2 SVGAGI. CDR3 size: 13 residues. V shed 5 bases and J shed 5 bases, with 12 bases lying between them. The CDR3 region has the DNA TGTGCCAGCAGTCCCGTCAGTGTGACTGAAGCTTTCTTT. Amino acids: CASSPVSVTEAFF.

This clonotype was observed a handful of times. V gene TRBV6-2 or TRBV6-3 combines with J gene TRBJ2-6; D is ambiguous. This CDR3 region has 13 residues. The ends were cut back, 5 bases at V and 2 bases at J, with 4 bases in the middle. Germline CDR1 MNHEY, CDR2 SVGEGT. As DNA, the CDR3 is TGTGCCAGCAGTAACCCTGGGGCCAACGTCCTGACTTTC. As protein: CASSNPGANVLTF.

The rearrangement links TRBV7-2 to TRBJ1-1; no clear D gene. Germline V gene lookup returns CDR1 SGHTA and CDR2 FQGNSA. The germline V and J ends were trimmed by 1 base and 3 bases, with 6 bases remaining between them. The length of the CDR3 is 13 residues. The CDR3 spells CASSLVLDTEAFF. The DNA for the CDR3 is TGTGCCAGCAGCTTAGTTTTGGACACTGAAGCTTTCTTT.

This clonotype has just a few counts. This chain joins TRBV10-2 and TRBJ1-1; perhaps TRBD1 as D (6 bases). Germline V gene data show CDR1 as WSHSY and CDR2 as SAAADI. The CDR3 covers 15 residues. V shed 0 bases and J shed 1 base, with 9 bases lying between them. This CDR3 is CASSESSRGNTEAFF. CDR3 bases: TGCGCCAGCAGTGAGTCGAGCAGGGGGAACACTGAAGCTTTCTTT.

This chain uses TRBV6-1 with TRBJ1-5; 8 nucleotides align to TRBD1. The germline gives CDR1 MNHNS, CDR2 SASEGT. The CDR3 extends over 16 amino acids. The V segment lost 6 bases and the J segment 4 bases; nucleotides outside the gene matches: 11. The CDR3 reads CASRAPKDRDNQPQHF. The CDR3 nucleotides read TGTGCCAGCAGAGCTCCAAAGGACAGGGATAATCAGCCCCAGCATTTT.

This clonotype was seen repeatedly, ten times or more. The V and J genes are TRBV5-1 and TRBJ2-3; 11 nucleotides match TRBD2. Germline assignment: CDR1 SGHRS and CDR2 YFSETQ. This CDR3 is 16 amino acids long. V dropped 0 bases and J dropped 5; count of bases not matched to a gene: 5. CDR3 sequence: CASSLGLAGTKDTQYF. The CDR3, as DNA: TGCGCCAGCAGCTTGGGACTAGCGGGGACGAAAGATACGCAGTATTTT.